The next 20 T cell receptor beta chains were all read from a single sample in a study of cytomegalovirus exposure and HLA in healthy donors. Using immunoSEQ multiplex PCR, the repertoire was profiled, and TCRdb retains in-frame clones only, with some absent. The sample lists 190,000 or so clones, around 82% occurring once. What was sequenced was PBMCs. The source is a woman between 18 and 30 years old in good health and CMV-seropositive.

J is TRBJ1-1 and V is TRBV10-2, with TRBD1 as a possible D gene (6 bases). Germline V CDR1 and CDR2: WSHSY, SAAADI. CDR3 length: 14 amino acids. Trimming pared 2 bases from V and 6 bases from J, leaving 13 bases between. The CDR3 sequence: CASSEGLGGAEAFF. In nucleotides, the CDR3 is TGCGCCAGCAGTGAGGGTTTAGGGGGAGCTGAAGCTTTCTTT.

This clone was seen once. The chain couples TRBV27 to TRBJ2-4, with 9 bases that match TRBD1. Germline V lookup: CDR1 MNHEY, CDR2 SMNVEV (reference sequence). This CDR3 is built from 15 residues. With 10 bases clipped from V and 1 base from J, the junction kept 8 bases outside the gene matches. DNA for the CDR3: TGTGCCACCAGGGACAGGGCAGTGGCCAAAAACATTCAGTACTTC. It yields the protein CATRDRAVAKNIQYF.

The V and J genes are TRBV11-2 and TRBJ2-1; possible D gene TRBD2, 5 bases. V was clipped by 1 base and J by 6 bases, with 16 bases between them. Germline CDR1 and CDR2: SGHAT and FQNNGV. This CDR3 comprises 16 residues. The CDR3, as DNA: TGTGCCAGCAGCTTAGCCCTAACTAGGATCGGCAATGAGCAGTTCTTC. Residues: CASSLALTRIGNEQFF.

This sequence joins TRBV6-1 and TRBJ1-2; D uncertain. The CDR3 is 12 amino acids. The germline gives CDR1 MNHNS, CDR2 SASEGT. V lost 1 base and J lost 7, with 7 bases in between. The CDR3 bases are TGTGCCAGCAGTGAAGGGTACGGTGGCTACACCTTC. Its protein product is CASSEGYGGYTF.

This clone was recorded many times. The chain recombines TRBV6-4 with TRBJ2-4; 12 positions match TRBD1. J was trimmed by 7 bases and V by 2 bases; bases with no gene match: 0. CDR3 size: 14 residues. From germline, CDR1 is MRHNA and CDR2 SNTAGT. The CDR3 here is CASSDGTGGNIQYF. The CDR3 nucleotides are TGTGCCAGCAGTGACGGGACAGGGGGCAACATTCAGTACTTC.

On this clone itself: One end of the junction does not line up with germline, which may come from a read error. The rearrangement uses TRBV20-1 and TRBJ2-1; D gene ambiguous. The CDR3 is 8 amino acids. Germline CDR1 is DFQATT and CDR2 is SNEGSKA (reference sequence). In nucleotides, the CDR3 is TGCAGTGCTAGAGAGGCAGTCTTC. Translation gives CSAREAVF.

The V call is TRBV15, the J call TRBJ2-1, with 7 bases fitting TRBD2. V shed 5 bases, J shed 9 bases, and the junction held 7 bases outside the gene matches. This CDR3 contains 13 residues. The germline V gene has CDR1 LNHNV and CDR2 YYDKDF (reference sequence). The CDR3: CATSAPSGGEQFF. The CDR3 nucleotides read TGTGCCACCAGCGCCCCCTCGGGGGGTGAGCAGTTCTTC.

This chain connects TRBV19 to TRBJ1-2, with D possibly being TRBD1 (6 bases). The CDR3 is made up of 14 amino acids. The germline V and J ends were trimmed by 8 bases and 4 bases, with 17 bases remaining between them. Germline-derived CDR1 and CDR2 are LNHDA and SQIVND (reference sequence). The CDR3 sequence is CASSPKQGAYGYTF. The CDR3 bases are TGTGCCAGTTCCCCGAAACAGGGCGCCTATGGCTACACCTTC.

This sequence joins TRBV5-4 and TRBJ2-2; the match to TRBD2 covers 9 bases. The ends lost 4 bases at V and 0 bases at J; junction bases unmatched: 4. Germline assignment: CDR1 SGHNT and CDR2 YYREEE (reference sequence). This CDR3 comprises 16 residues. This CDR3 is CASSRVAGANTGELFF. The CDR3 DNA reads TGTGCCAGCAGCCGAGTAGCGGGGGCGAACACCGGGGAGCTGTTTTTT.

The chain combines TRBV29-1 with TRBJ1-4; no clear D gene. Trimming pared 2 bases from V and 8 bases from J, leaving 6 bases between. Germline CDR1 is SQVTM and CDR2 is ANQGSEA. The CDR3 runs to 11 residues. CDR3 sequence reads: CSVERGEKLFF. The CDR3 DNA sequence: TGCAGCGTTGAAAGAGGCGAAAAACTGTTTTTT.

The chain is built from TRBV6-5 and TRBJ1-6; TRBD1 aligns across 7 bases. This CDR3 is 15 amino acids long. Germline V CDR1 and CDR2: MNHEY, SVGAGI. The junction had 10 bases not matched to a gene; V was cut back by 5 bases and J by 9 bases. The CDR3 coding sequence is TGTGCCAGCAGTGGACCATTGACAGGGATTTCACCCCTCCACTTT. Residues: CASSGPLTGISPLHF.

This chain joins TRBV12-1 and TRBJ1-2; the table's D call, TRBD1, has no DNA check behind it. TRBV12-1 is reported as a pseudogene. This CDR3 region has 14 residues. The CDR3 protein is CASSFQGARDGYTF. Written as DNA, the CDR3 is TGTGCCAGCAGCTTCCAGGGGGCAAGGGATGGCTACACCTTC.

The chain employs TRBV27 and TRBJ2-7; TRBD1 agrees at 10 bases. Germline lookup yields CDR1 MNHEY and CDR2 SMNVEV (reference sequence). CDR3 length: 14 amino acids. V trimming: 8 bases; J trimming: 2 bases; junction bases outside the gene matches: 6. The CDR3 DNA reads TGTGCCAGCGCGTCCGGGACAGGGGCCTACGAGCAGTACTTC. Translation gives CASASGTGAYEQYF.

Regarding this clone: This specimen includes other DNA sequences encoding the same CDR3. The chain uses TRBV6-1 and TRBJ1-1; D ambiguous. The germline gives CDR1 MNHNS, CDR2 SASEGT. This CDR3 comprises 14 residues. Trimming stripped 2 bases from V and 3 bases from J, with 10 bases between. This chain's CDR3 is CASSERAGDTEAFF. The DNA of the CDR3 is TGTGCCAGCAGTGAACGGGCCGGGGACACTGAAGCTTTCTTT.

This clone was found many times. The chain recombines TRBV6-1 with TRBJ1-2; no reliable D call. The CDR3 loop spans 13 amino acids. Per the germline V gene, CDR1 is MNHNS and CDR2 is SASEGT. Trimming removed 2 bases at V and 0 bases at J, with 4 bases between. The DNA for the CDR3 is TGTGCCAGCAGTGAAACAGCTAACTATGGCTACACCTTC. This translates into CASSETANYGYTF.

The chain carries TRBV19 and TRBJ1-4; D remains unclear. The germline gives CDR1 LNHDA, CDR2 SQIVND (reference sequence). Deletions cut 5 bases from V and 0 bases from J, with 13 bases between. The CDR3 is made up of 16 amino acids. The DNA of the CDR3 is TGTGCCAGTAGTCGTGGGCGGACTGCAACTAATGAAAAACTGTTTTTT. This translates into CASSRGRTATNEKLFF.

This rearrangement joins TRBV7-9 to TRBJ2-1; 10 positions agree with TRBD2. With V trimmed by 4 bases and J by 1 base, 10 bases remained unmatched. The CDR3 consists of 18 residues. Germline lookup yields CDR1 SEHNR and CDR2 FQNEAQ (reference sequence). Written as DNA, the CDR3 is TGTGCCAGCAGCTATCCAGCGGGGGGGCCGACGTCCTACAATGAGCAGTTCTTC. Its translation is CASSYPAGGPTSYNEQFF.

This sequence joins TRBV6-1 and TRBJ2-7, with TRBD2 matching 12 bases. CDR3 length equals 14 residues. Trimming cost V 4 bases and J 6 bases; bases outside gene matches: 4. Per the germline V gene, CDR1 is MNHNS and CDR2 is SASEGT. The CDR3 spells CASSGLAGVGEQYF. As DNA, the CDR3 is TGTGCCAGCAGTGGACTAGCGGGGGTGGGCGAGCAGTACTTC.

This chain uses TRBV5-1 with TRBJ1-2, with 7 bases matching TRBD1. Losses at the gene ends were 4 bases for V and 4 bases for J; bases not matched to a gene: 4. The CDR3 runs to 13 residues. Germline V gives CDR1 SGHRS, CDR2 YFSETQ. CDR3 nucleotides: TGCGCCAGCAGCGCGGGACAGTCCTATGGCTACACCTTC. Translated, it gives CASSAGQSYGYTF.

This chain links TRBV5-5 with TRBJ1-5; possible D gene TRBD1, 6 bases. There are 15 residues in the CDR3. Trimming shortened V by 2 bases and J by 2 bases, and 11 bases separated the two germline ends. Germline V gene lookup returns CDR1 SGHKS and CDR2 YYEKEE (reference sequence). CDR3 loop: CASSLGGDGNQPQHF. The CDR3 DNA sequence: TGTGCCAGCAGCTTAGGGGGGGACGGCAATCAGCCCCAGCATTTT.